The clone carrying this T cell receptor beta chain was counted between two and nine times. The data were obtained in a study of T-cell memory formation after mild COVID-19. TCRdb ran MiXCR on the 5' RACE reads and lists one entry per CDR3 protein. The sample consists of around 320,000 distinct CDR3 sequences, around 28% of them appearing once. V lost 2 bases, J lost 8 bases, and 12 bases lay in between. The CDR3 is 13 residues long. CDR1 and CDR2 (germline): SGHTA, FQGNSA. The receptor was isolated from an adult woman who had mild COVID-19 (a few samples of this study predate the infection). Cell type and time point are not known. The chain combines TRBV7-2 with TRBJ1-2; D is uncertain. The sequencing input was PBMCs or a T cell subset sorted from them (not recorded which). Here the CDR3 DNA reads TGTGCCAGCAGCTTATCATACGGGAGCGGCTACACCTTC. This sequence encodes CASSLSYGSGYTF. Full variable domain (outside the CDR3, taken from reference TRBV7-2 and TRBJ1-2): GAGVSQSPSNKVTEKGKDVELRCDPISGHTALYWYRQSLGQGLEFLIYFQGNSAPDKSGLPSDRFSAERTGGSVSTLTIQRTQQEDSAVYLCASSLSYGSGYTFGSGTRLTVV.